This T cell receptor (beta chain) was profiled in a study of blood T cells in healthy people across ages. A second PCR, run for about 6 to 11 cycles, used a sample-barcoded 5' primer plus a J-beta primer mix. Using its own MiXCR run on the 5' RACE reads, TCRdb lists one record per CDR3 protein. The repertoire consists of around 800,000 distinct CDR3 sequences, with around two thirds occurring once and the leading ten covering about a quarter. This CDR3 comprises 15 residues. V was clipped by 1 base and J by 7 bases, with 14 bases between them. This clonotype was observed a handful of times. The extraction recovered at least 5.5 micrograms of total RNA per sample.

This rearrangement joins TRBV12-3 or TRBV12-4 to TRBJ2-1; perhaps TRBD1 as D (5 bases). The sample consisted of blood. This clonotype was sampled from a man aged 25 to 40 in good health. The CDR3 region is CASSLGQGRDNEQFF. CDR3 DNA: TGTGCCAGCAGTTTAGGGCAGGGAAGAGATAATGAGCAGTTCTTC.